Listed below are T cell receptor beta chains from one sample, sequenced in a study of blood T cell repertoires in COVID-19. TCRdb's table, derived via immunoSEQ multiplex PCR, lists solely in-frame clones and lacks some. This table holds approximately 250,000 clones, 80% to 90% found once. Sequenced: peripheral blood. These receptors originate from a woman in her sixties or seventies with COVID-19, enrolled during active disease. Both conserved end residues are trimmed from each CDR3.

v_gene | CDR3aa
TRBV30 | AWSEDIANYGYT
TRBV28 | ASSLGGVGINTEAF
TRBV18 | ASSPLQGTSTDTQY
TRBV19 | ASTRQGARSDTQY
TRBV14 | ASSQWEGFYNEQF
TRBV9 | ASSGRTGPKEAF
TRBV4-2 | ASSRGTSSYEQY
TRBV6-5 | ASNRGVEAF
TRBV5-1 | ASSLWNRVDSPLH
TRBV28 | ASRTAGGNTIY
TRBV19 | ASKETSGRAYEQY
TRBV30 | AWHRDDGEKLF
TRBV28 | ASSKEIGGRSYEQY
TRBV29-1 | SVERGQGVYGYT
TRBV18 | ASSPETGINEQF
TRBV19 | ASKSRDRDQLF
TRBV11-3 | ASSSSAGTQY
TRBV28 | ASSLNRLAGGETQY
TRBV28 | ASSLSQGMNTEAF
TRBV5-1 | ASSPGTLIEKLF
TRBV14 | ASSHRTGSEAF
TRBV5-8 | ASSSQAYGSEQY
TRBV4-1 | ASSQDGVYGYT
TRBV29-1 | SVEDRGRYT
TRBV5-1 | ASSRQGRVDTEAF
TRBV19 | ASSTVGGGNTEAF
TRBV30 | AWSARTGENSPLH
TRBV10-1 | ASGPHRRAYEQY
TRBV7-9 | PSPPRTASYEQY
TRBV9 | ASSARDSSYEQY
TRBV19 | ASRGTGLAGDYTGELF
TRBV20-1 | SAQGGYEQY
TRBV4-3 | ASSGGGYGYT
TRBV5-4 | ASSLDRGTDEQY
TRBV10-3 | AIRPGTVYNEQF
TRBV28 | ASSPGYGYT
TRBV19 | ASNRQGVADTQY
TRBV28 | ASSQDLNLGYSNQPQH
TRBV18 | ASSPGLAGETQY
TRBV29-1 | SGTTGGAGNTEAF
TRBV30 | AWTKTGGSYNEQF
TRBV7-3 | ASSRGEAYEQY
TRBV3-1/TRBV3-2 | ASSQGITGGGTEAF
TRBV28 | ASSNSIGNEQF
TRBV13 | ASSSNSGLSYEQY
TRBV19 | ASSMGGRRYTEAF
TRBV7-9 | ASTKQDRGLQETQY
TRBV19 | ASSIVEEGPTEAF
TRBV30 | AWSVLQGNEKLF
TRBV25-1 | ASSEWGVAKNIQY
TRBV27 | ASSFNGQNRGETQY
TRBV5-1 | ASSLAGNYEQY
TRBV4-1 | ASSQDLLAATLGELF
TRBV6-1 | ASSEKGQGKGSPLH
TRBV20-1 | SASSGGHYEQY
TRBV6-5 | ASSYDPQGWYEQY
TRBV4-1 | ASSLAGGGGEQY
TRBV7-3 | ASSLTRGNTEAF
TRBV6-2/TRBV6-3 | ASSSIGTGNYGYT